This T cell receptor beta chain was recovered during a study of OX40 agonist ivuxolimab in advanced cancers. Study context: The group had a mean age of 60 years, ranged from about 23 to 85, and was 82.7% male. Study-wide points: What antigens the expanded peripheral T cells recognized was never established.

Some clones are missing from TCRdb's copy, which holds only in-frame ones; the method was immunoSEQ multiplex PCR. The sample yields fewer than 85,000 clones, 70% to 90% seen once. The CDR3 runs to 15 residues. Trimming removed 10 bases from V and 4 bases from J; junction bases left unmatched: 15. Per the germline V gene, CDR1 is MDHEN and CDR2 is SYDVKM. As to this clone: Its cognate antigen is unknown.

The TCR sequence derives from an adult with an advanced solid tumor such as melanoma, head and neck, liver or kidney cancer. Here the sequenced sample was CD4+ or CD8+ T cells sorted from blood, taken in a trial of the OX40 agonist ivuxolimab. The chain couples TRBV28 to TRBJ2-7; 8 bases match TRBD1. The CDR3 spells CATHRPGQAYYEQYF. The DNA of the CDR3 is TGTGCCACTCACCGACCGGGACAGGCCTATTACGAGCAGTACTTC.